Sequencing of this TCR beta chain was carried out in a study of T cell responses to AZD1222 COVID-19 vaccine. V was pared by 5 bases and J by 5 bases, with 10 bases between. CDR1 and CDR2 (germline): MNHEY, SVGEGT. The CDR3 covers 13 residues. Comments on this clone: Antigen specificity is unknown.

Whole-study results and caveats: With two AZD1222 doses given, Spike-specific TCR breadth and depth both rose.

TCRdb's table, derived via immunoSEQ multiplex PCR, lists solely in-frame clones and lacks some. This repertoire shows roughly 110,000 clones, approximately 92% found once; its top ten account for about 9.1%. J is TRBJ2-1 and V is TRBV6-2 or TRBV6-3; no reliable D call. This receptor was taken from an adult who received the AZD1222 COVID-19 vaccine. The source material was peripheral blood, sampled 28 days after the second AZD1222 dose. CDR3 amino acids: CASSPPHNNEQFF. The CDR3 DNA reads TGTGCCAGCAGTCCCCCCCACAACAATGAGCAGTTCTTC.